This T cell receptor beta chain was identified in a study of human T cells and chemical hapten exposure. Germline values: CDR1 PRHDT, CDR2 FYEKMQ (reference sequence). CDR3 length: 18 amino acids. The V and J ends lost 5 bases and 0 bases respectively, with 19 bases between them. Each CDR3 protein is one row after TCRdb ran MiXCR on the RACE reads. Of a few hundred thousand distinct CDR3 sequences listed, around 5.5% are singletons. Only a few counts were recorded for this clonotype. Its antigen is currently unknown. Points from the study as a whole: Counts of expanded TCRs at PT1 were positively correlated with patch test score.

Regarding time point: pre-sensitization, week 0. Sample treatment: therapeutic diphenylcyclopropenone sensitization with weekly scalp DPC. Drawing of blood took place ahead of applying each patch test. Those who donated were patients with alopecia, 18 to 70 years of age, and suitable for DPC. Total RNA was isolated from unfractionated whole blood. Sequenced here: whole blood, sampled in connection with sensitization to the hapten diphenylcyclopropenone (DPC). The chain has TRBV13 and TRBJ2-2; D is perhaps TRBD1 (6 bases). The TCR originated in a woman under 30 with alopecia areata. Some clones in this sample may be carry-over from other donors' samples. In nucleotides, the CDR3 is TGTGCCAGCAGCAGTTCCACCACAGGGCCCCCGAACACCGGGGAGCTGTTTTTT. Translated: CASSSSTTGPPNTGELFF.